The clone carrying this T cell receptor beta chain has just one count. The antigen is undetermined. CDR1 is KGHSH, CDR2 LQKENI, per germline. CDR3 length equals 17 residues. Trimming took off 3 bases at V and 3 bases at J, with 17 bases between the two ends. These data belong to a study of T cell responses to AZD1222 COVID-19 vaccine. Study observations and caveats: There were vaccine-associated CD4 TCRs across spike, dominant at 160-218 and 743-854.

Libraries were prepared by immunoSEQ multiplex PCR; TCRdb keeps only in-frame clonotypes and omits some of them. The sample carries 100,000 to 150,000 clones, about nine tenths recorded once. The sequencing used peripheral blood, collected on day 0 of AZD1222 vaccination. The sequence came from an adult in good health. V usage is TRBV18 and J usage is TRBJ1-4; possible D gene TRBD1, 5 bases. CDR3 nucleotides: TGTGCCAGCTCACCTCCACGAGGGGAAGCCGCTAATGAAAAACTGTTTTTT. This translates into CASSPPRGEAANEKLFF.